The rows below give T cell receptor beta chains drawn from one sample of a study of response to subunit inactivated influenza vaccine. TCRdb called the RT-PCR reads again in MiXCR, with one record for every CDR3 protein. Of 150,000 to 200,000 distinct CDR3 sequences in the sample, 9.5% to 13% were seen once. Sequencing was performed on non-naive T cells sorted from PBMCs, taken 45 days after vaccination. These receptors came from a man aged 50 or older who received an inactivated influenza vaccine. CDR3s include the opening cysteine and the closing phenylalanine or tryptophan. The D gene is left open where the match is weak. Clone size is shown for a subset of rows, as once, few, many or a class of expanded clone.

size: .; D: TRBD2; V: TRBV9; J: TRBJ2-3; DNA: TGTGCCAGCACAGCGGGGGGGCCGGGCACAGATACGCAGTATTTT; CDR3: CASTAGGPGTDTQYF
size: many; D: .; V: TRBV12-3/TRBV12-4; J: TRBJ2-1; DNA: TGTGCCAGCAGCCCCCCTCTTGGAGCGGGCTACAATGAGCAGTTCTTC; CDR3: CASSPPLGAGYNEQFF
size: few; D: .; V: TRBV5-1; J: TRBJ1-1; DNA: TGCGCCAGCAGCACGGGCCTACTTGGGGACACTGAAGCTTTCTTT; CDR3: CASSTGLLGDTEAFF
size: .; D: TRBD2; V: TRBV10-3; J: TRBJ2-1; DNA: TGTGCCATCAGTGACGATCTAGCGGGTGCCTACAATGAGCAGTTCTTC; CDR3: CAISDDLAGAYNEQFF
size: .; D: .; V: TRBV2; J: TRBJ2-3; DNA: TGTGCCAGCAGGAGCTCCATAAGCACAGATACGCAGTATTTT; CDR3: CASRSSISTDTQYF
size: many; D: .; V: TRBV2; J: TRBJ1-4; DNA: TGTGCCAGCAGCGAGAGACAGGCGAGAGGTGAAAAACTGTTTTTT; CDR3: CASSERQARGEKLFF
size: few; D: .; V: TRBV20-1; J: TRBJ2-5; DNA: TGCAGCGAACGAGCGGCTTCGCAAGAGACCCAGTACTTC; CDR3: CSERAASQETQYF
size: .; D: TRBD2; V: TRBV4-2; J: TRBJ2-7; DNA: TGTGCCAGCAGCCAGACTAGCGGGACGTACGAGCAGTACTTC; CDR3: CASSQTSGTYEQYF
size: few; D: .; V: TRBV6-2/TRBV6-3; J: TRBJ2-4; DNA: TGTGCCAGCAGCCCACAGGGAGTGGAGAACATTCAGTACTTC; CDR3: CASSPQGVENIQYF
size: .; D: .; V: TRBV7-2; J: TRBJ1-5; DNA: TGTGCCAGCAGCGAGACGGGTAACAATCAGCCCCAGCATTTT; CDR3: CASSETGNNQPQHF
size: many; D: .; V: TRBV7-2; J: TRBJ1-4; DNA: TGTGCCAGCAGCCCCAGAGTGGGGGGGACTAATGAAAAACTGTTTTTT; CDR3: CASSPRVGGTNEKLFF
size: .; D: .; V: TRBV12-3/TRBV12-4; J: TRBJ1-4; DNA: TGTGCCAGCAGTTTTTGGGGACACTATAATGAAAAACTGTTTTTT; CDR3: CASSFWGHYNEKLFF
size: many; D: TRBD2; V: TRBV7-6; J: TRBJ2-3; DNA: TGTGCCAGCAGCTCGGGTGTGGGCGGGAGACTCGCCGATACGCAGTATTTT; CDR3: CASSSGVGGRLADTQYF
size: many; D: TRBD2; V: TRBV9; J: TRBJ2-7; DNA: TGTGCCAGCAGCGTAGGAGGGGGACTAGCGGACGAGCAGTACTTC; CDR3: CASSVGGGLADEQYF
size: .; D: .; V: TRBV7-6; J: TRBJ2-7; DNA: TGTGCCAGCAGCTTAGCGTCCGGCCGCTTCTACGAGCAGTACTTC; CDR3: CASSLASGRFYEQYF
size: few; D: .; V: TRBV27; J: TRBJ2-3; DNA: TGTGCCAGCAGTTTATCTCAGGCATCTGATACGCAGTATTTT; CDR3: CASSLSQASDTQYF
size: many; D: .; V: TRBV29-1; J: TRBJ1-1; DNA: TGCAGCGACGAAGGGCAGGCCTTTTACACTGAAGCTTTCTTT; CDR3: CSDEGQAFYTEAFF
size: .; D: TRBD1; V: TRBV7-2; J: TRBJ2-3; DNA: TGTGCCAGCAGCACGGGACAGGGGTTTCCAGATACGCAGTATTTT; CDR3: CASSTGQGFPDTQYF
size: .; D: .; V: TRBV3-1; J: TRBJ2-7; DNA: TGTGCCAGCAGCCAACAACCTTCCCGCGAGCAGTACTTC; CDR3: CASSQQPSREQYF
size: .; D: .; V: TRBV5-1; J: TRBJ1-4; DNA: TGCGCCAGCAGCACCGGGACATACGACGAAAAACTGTTTTTT; CDR3: CASSTGTYDEKLFF
size: .; D: TRBD2; V: TRBV3-1; J: TRBJ2-2; DNA: TGTGCCAGCAAGATTACTAGCGGGAACACCGGGGAGCTGTTTTTT; CDR3: CASKITSGNTGELFF
size: few; D: TRBD1; V: TRBV24-1; J: TRBJ1-1; DNA: TGTGCCACCAGGGGACAGGGGGCAAATGAAGCTTTCTTT; CDR3: CATRGQGANEAFF
size: few; D: TRBD2; V: TRBV12-3/TRBV12-4; J: TRBJ2-7; DNA: TGTGCCAGCAGTCCCCCTGGTGGGGCGGGGGACTCCTACGAGCAGTACTTC; CDR3: CASSPPGGAGDSYEQYF
size: .; D: TRBD2; V: TRBV6-5; J: TRBJ2-1; DNA: TGTGCCAGCAGTTACGGGCTAGCGGTCCCTGGGGCCGAGCAGTTCTTC; CDR3: CASSYGLAVPGAEQFF
size: .; D: TRBD1; V: TRBV20-1; J: TRBJ1-1; DNA: TGCAGTGCTGGGGACAGAGATAACACTGAAGCTTTCTTT; CDR3: CSAGDRDNTEAFF
size: few; D: TRBD1; V: TRBV5-8; J: TRBJ2-1; DNA: TGTGCCAGCTATGGACAGGACGCGTTCAATGAGCAGTTCTTC; CDR3: CASYGQDAFNEQFF
size: many; D: TRBD1; V: TRBV6-1; J: TRBJ2-2; DNA: TGTGCCAGCACCCTTCTGTGGACAGGGAACACCGGGGAGCTGTTTTTT; CDR3: CASTLLWTGNTGELFF
size: .; D: TRBD2; V: TRBV5-1; J: TRBJ2-7; DNA: TGCGCCAGCAGCTTGGGAACATGGGACCCATCGGGGGGCGAGCAGTACTTC; CDR3: CASSLGTWDPSGGEQYF
size: few; D: .; V: TRBV5-4; J: TRBJ2-1; DNA: TGTGCCAGCAGCTTGGTCGAGGGGATCGATGAGCAGTTCTTC; CDR3: CASSLVEGIDEQFF
size: .; D: .; V: TRBV6-6; J: TRBJ2-5; DNA: TGTGCCATCCGAGGGATCGAGGAGACCCAGTACTTC; CDR3: CAIRGIEETQYF
size: few; D: .; V: TRBV7-6; J: TRBJ1-3; DNA: TGTGCCAGCAGCTTAGAGTTGGGCTCTGGAAACACCATATATTTT; CDR3: CASSLELGSGNTIYF
size: few; D: .; V: TRBV7-8; J: TRBJ2-7; DNA: TGTGCCAGCAGCTCCGCGGTGGTAGAGCAGTACTTC; CDR3: CASSSAVVEQYF
size: many; D: TRBD2; V: TRBV5-1; J: TRBJ2-1; DNA: TGCGCCAGCAGCTTTTTAGCGGGAGCCCTTAATGAGCAGTTCTTC; CDR3: CASSFLAGALNEQFF
size: many; D: TRBD1; V: TRBV12-3/TRBV12-4; J: TRBJ2-2; DNA: TGTGCCAGCACCCCGGACAGGGCCACCGGGGAGCTGTTTTTT; CDR3: CASTPDRATGELFF
size: few; D: .; V: TRBV7-9; J: TRBJ1-1; DNA: TGTGCCAGCAGCTGGGGGACGGCTCTTATGAACACTGAAGCTTTCTTT; CDR3: CASSWGTALMNTEAFF
size: .; D: .; V: TRBV6-2/TRBV6-3; J: TRBJ2-5; DNA: TGTGCCAGCAGTCACCTCGGGGGCAGCCAAGAGACCCAGTACTTC; CDR3: CASSHLGGSQETQYF
size: once; D: TRBD1; V: TRBV6-1; J: TRBJ2-3; DNA: TGTGCCAGCAGCCCTCTGGGACAGAAGACAGATACGCAGTATTTT; CDR3: CASSPLGQKTDTQYF
size: few; D: .; V: TRBV20-1; J: TRBJ1-3; DNA: TGCAGTGCTAGAGATCAGGAGTTCATCTCTGGAAACACCATATATTTT; CDR3: CSARDQEFISGNTIYF
size: .; D: .; V: TRBV2; J: TRBJ2-2; DNA: TGTGCCAGCAGTGAAGTCGGGGACACCGGGGAGCTGTTTTTT; CDR3: CASSEVGDTGELFF
size: few; D: TRBD1; V: TRBV2; J: TRBJ2-3; DNA: TGTGCCAGCAGTGAAATTTTTGGACAGGGCCCAGATACGCAGTATTTT; CDR3: CASSEIFGQGPDTQYF
size: many; D: .; V: TRBV6-6; J: TRBJ1-6; DNA: TGTGCCAGCAGTTACTCGAGAGGCAATTCACCCCTCCACTTT; CDR3: CASSYSRGNSPLHF
size: .; D: .; V: TRBV5-1; J: TRBJ2-7; DNA: TGCGCCAGCAGCTTGGAGGGCCCCCTTGGAGAGCAGTACTTC; CDR3: CASSLEGPLGEQYF
size: few; D: TRBD2; V: TRBV28; J: TRBJ2-7; DNA: TGTGCCAGCAGTTCCCCGGGACTAGCGGGAGTTTCCTACGAGCAGTACTTC; CDR3: CASSSPGLAGVSYEQYF
size: .; D: TRBD1; V: TRBV6-5; J: TRBJ1-6; DNA: TGTGCCAGCAGTTACCGAACAGGGGAAAATTCACCCCTCCACTTT; CDR3: CASSYRTGENSPLHF
size: many; D: TRBD2; V: TRBV7-2; J: TRBJ2-3; DNA: TGTGCCAGCAGCCCTAGCGGGGGGGCTGGCACAGATACGCAGTATTTT; CDR3: CASSPSGGAGTDTQYF
size: few; D: TRBD1; V: TRBV20-1; J: TRBJ2-7; DNA: TGCAGTGCCCCTCGACAGGGCCATTCCTACGAGCAGTACTTC; CDR3: CSAPRQGHSYEQYF
size: few; D: .; V: TRBV7-2; J: TRBJ2-2; DNA: TGTGCCAGCAGCTTAGGCGGCTACAGAGGGACCGGGGAGCTGTTTTTT; CDR3: CASSLGGYRGTGELFF
size: few; D: TRBD1; V: TRBV6-1; J: TRBJ1-6; DNA: TGTGCCAGCAGAACAGGGGGTGTCTCACCCCTCCACTTT; CDR3: CASRTGGVSPLHF
size: .; D: .; V: TRBV20-1; J: TRBJ2-3; DNA: TGCAGTGCTAAAACGGCCACAGATACGCAGTATTTT; CDR3: CSAKTATDTQYF
size: few; D: .; V: TRBV20-1; J: TRBJ2-2; DNA: TGCAGTGCGACCCGGGACACCGGGGAGCTGTTTTTT; CDR3: CSATRDTGELFF
size: many; D: .; V: TRBV28; J: TRBJ1-1; DNA: TGTGCCAGCAGCGAGGACTGGGACACTGAAGCTTTCTTT; CDR3: CASSEDWDTEAFF
size: .; D: .; V: TRBV4-1; J: TRBJ1-4; DNA: TGCGCCAGCAGCCAAGATTTGACCTTAAGGAAACTGTTTTTT; CDR3: CASSQDLTLRKLFF
size: many; D: .; V: TRBV12-3/TRBV12-4; J: TRBJ2-2; DNA: TGTGCCAGCAGTCCTCGTAGGGTAGGGTGGGAGCTGTTTTTT; CDR3: CASSPRRVGWELFF
size: .; D: .; V: TRBV12-3/TRBV12-4; J: TRBJ2-3; DNA: TGTGCCAGCAGTTTGGACCGCCTAAATACGCAGTATTTT; CDR3: CASSLDRLNTQYF
size: many; D: .; V: TRBV4-2; J: TRBJ2-7; DNA: TGTGCCAGCAGCCCCGGGGGCGGGTCTACCTACGAGCAGTACTTC; CDR3: CASSPGGGSTYEQYF
size: .; D: TRBD2; V: TRBV6-1; J: TRBJ2-5; DNA: TGTGCCAGCAGTGAAGGGTGGGCTAGCGGGAGGCCCGGCCAAGAGACCCAGTACTTC; CDR3: CASSEGWASGRPGQETQYF
size: .; D: .; V: TRBV6-5; J: TRBJ1-2; DNA: TGTGCCAGCAGTTACTCGATTTCGGGATATGGCTACACCTTC; CDR3: CASSYSISGYGYTF
size: .; D: TRBD2; V: TRBV5-1; J: TRBJ2-7; DNA: TGCGCCAGCAGCCCCACTAGCGGGCTCGAGCAGTACTTC; CDR3: CASSPTSGLEQYF
size: .; D: .; V: TRBV5-8; J: TRBJ2-3; DNA: TGTGCCAGCAGCCCCGGGCGGGATACGCAGTATTTT; CDR3: CASSPGRDTQYF
size: few; D: TRBD2; V: TRBV20-1; J: TRBJ2-3; DNA: TGCAGTGCTCTAACGACTAGCGGGAGGGGCACAGATACGCAGTATTTT; CDR3: CSALTTSGRGTDTQYF